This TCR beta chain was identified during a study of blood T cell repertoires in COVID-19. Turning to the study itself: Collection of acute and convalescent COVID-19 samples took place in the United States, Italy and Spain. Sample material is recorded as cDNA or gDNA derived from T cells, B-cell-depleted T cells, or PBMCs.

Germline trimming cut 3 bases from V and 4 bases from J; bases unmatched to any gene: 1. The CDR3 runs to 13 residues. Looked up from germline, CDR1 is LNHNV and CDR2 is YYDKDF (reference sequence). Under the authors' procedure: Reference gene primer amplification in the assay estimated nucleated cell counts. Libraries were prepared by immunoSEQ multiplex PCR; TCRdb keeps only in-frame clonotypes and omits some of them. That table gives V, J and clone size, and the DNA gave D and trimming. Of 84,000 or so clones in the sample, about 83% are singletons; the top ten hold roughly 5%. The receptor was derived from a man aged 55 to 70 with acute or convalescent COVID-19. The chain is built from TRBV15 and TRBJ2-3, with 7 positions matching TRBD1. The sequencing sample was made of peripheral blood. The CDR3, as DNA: TGTGCCACCAGCAGGACAGGGCCAGATACGCAGTATTTT. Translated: CATSRTGPDTQYF.